These 21 T cell receptor beta chains originate from one sample sequenced in a study of shared clonotypes between healthy human individuals. The assay was immunoSEQ multiplex PCR, and TCRdb's table has in-frame clones only and misses some. The sample has around 2.5 million clones, roughly 93% seen once. Sequencing was performed on naive CD4+ T cells from PBMCs. Subset given: CD45RA+ positively selected. Receptors originate from a man younger than 30 in good health. Some clones in this sample may be carry-over from other donors' samples.

This rearrangement joins TRBV7-9 to TRBJ2-2, with 10 bases fitting TRBD2. The V gene end was trimmed by 5 bases and the J gene end by 3 bases; junction bases not matched to a gene: 6. This CDR3 spans 16 amino acids. Germline loops: CDR1 SEHNR, CDR2 FQNEAQ (reference sequence). In nucleotides, the CDR3 is TGTGCCAGCAGCGCGCCGGGACTAGCGTACACCGGGGAGCTGTTTTTT. Its translation: CASSAPGLAYTGELFF.

This chain connects TRBV7-2 to TRBJ2-7, with D unclear. CDR3 length equals 15 residues. CDR1 is SGHTA, CDR2 FQGNSA, per germline. With 0 bases removed from V and 2 bases from J, the gap between germline ends came to 11 bases. The CDR3 loop reads CASSLANNYPYEQYF. CDR3 bases: TGTGCCAGCAGCTTAGCAAACAACTACCCCTACGAGCAGTACTTC. Using reference TRBV7-2 and TRBJ2-7 for the parts outside the CDR3, the full variable domain is GAGVSQSPSNKVTEKGKDVELRCDPISGHTALYWYRQSLGQGLEFLIYFQGNSAPDKSGLPSDRFSAERTGGSVSTLTIQRTQQEDSAVYLCASSLANNYPYEQYFGPGTRLTVT.

This chain connects TRBV7-2 to TRBJ2-2; 9 nucleotides agree with TRBD2. The germline V gene has CDR1 SGHTA and CDR2 FQGNSA. The CDR3 consists of 15 residues. V shed 4 bases, J shed 6 bases, and the junction held 6 bases outside the gene matches. The CDR3: CASSSRTSVSGELFF. The CDR3 nucleotides read TGTGCCAGCAGCTCACGGACTAGCGTCTCCGGGGAGCTGTTTTTT. The full variable domain, completed using reference TRBV7-2 and TRBJ2-2, is GAGVSQSPSNKVTEKGKDVELRCDPISGHTALYWYRQSLGQGLEFLIYFQGNSAPDKSGLPSDRFSAERTGGSVSTLTIQRTQQEDSAVYLCASSSRTSVSGELFFGEGSRLTVL.

The V gene is TRBV6-5, the J gene TRBJ2-5, with TRBD2 as a possible D gene (6 bases). The DNA end lines up better with TRBJ2-7; the J call may be wrong. Per the germline V gene, CDR1 is MNHEY and CDR2 is SVGAGI. This CDR3 is built from 13 residues. The CDR3 sequence is CASSYTAGYEQYF. CDR3 nucleotides: TGTGCCAGCAGTTACACGGCGGGGTACGAGCAGTACTTC.

The rearrangement uses TRBV5-1 and TRBJ1-1; D gene ambiguous. Germline CDR1 and CDR2: SGHRS and YFSETQ. This CDR3 is 14 amino acids long. Trimming left V 1 base short and J 3 bases short, with 10 bases between. The CDR3 region is CASSLLWRDTEAFF. As DNA, the CDR3 is TGCGCCAGCAGCTTGCTGTGGAGGGACACTGAAGCTTTCTTT.

For this clone: The junction departs from germline at one end; a sequencing error may be responsible. The CDR3: CASITGLGSSEQYF. The CDR3 DNA reads TGTGCCAGCATAACGGGACTAGGTTCCTCCGAGCAGTACTTC. The chain carries TRBV2 and TRBJ2-7; 8 bases are shared with TRBD2. This CDR3 has 14 residues. Germline CDR1 reads SNHLY; CDR2 reads FYNNEI.

The chain carries TRBV27 and TRBJ2-3; D perhaps matches TRBD2 (7 bases). Germline CDR1 is MNHEY and CDR2 is SMNVEV (reference sequence). The CDR3 contains 14 residues. Between the trimmed V and J ends, which lost 5 bases and 1 base, there was a span of 10 bases. The chain's CDR3 is CASSRGAGTDTQYF. The CDR3, as DNA: TGTGCCAGCAGTCGGGGGGCGGGCACAGATACGCAGTATTTT.

V gene TRBV11-2 combines with J gene TRBJ2-2; D gene unclear. There are 17 residues in the CDR3. From germline, CDR1 is SGHAT and CDR2 FQNNGV. The V end lost 8 bases, the J end lost 1 base, and 20 bases lay between the germline ends. CDR3 sequence reads: CASSLLSGLLNTGELFF. The CDR3 nucleotides are TGTGCCAGCTCCCTCCTATCTGGGCTGCTGAACACCGGGGAGCTGTTTTTT.

V is TRBV29-1 and J is TRBJ2-3; possible D gene TRBD2, 6 bases. There are 16 residues in the CDR3. CDR1 and CDR2 (germline): SQVTM, ANQGSEA. The ends were cut back, 7 bases at V and 0 bases at J, with 20 bases in the middle. The DNA for the CDR3 is TGCAGCGCTCAGAGAAGTAGCGGACCCAGCACAGATACGCAGTATTTT. Its protein is CSAQRSSGPSTDTQYF.

The chain joins TRBV5-1 to TRBJ2-2; TRBD2 matches 9 bases. Germline V CDR1 and CDR2: SGHRS, YFSETQ. The ends lost 6 bases at V and 4 bases at J; junction bases unmatched: 7. This CDR3 spans 15 amino acids. The CDR3 DNA sequence: TGCGCCAGCATGGAGTTAGCGGGAGTCACCGGGGAGCTGTTTTTT. Translation gives CASMELAGVTGELFF.

The gene calls are TRBV30 and TRBJ2-3, with 10 bases matching TRBD2. With 1 base clipped from V and 5 bases from J, the junction kept 6 bases outside the gene matches. This CDR3 comprises 15 residues. CDR1 and CDR2 (germline): GTSNPN, SVGIG (reference sequence). The CDR3 protein is CAWSGASGSGDTQYF. The CDR3 region has the DNA TGTGCCTGGAGTGGTGCTAGCGGGAGCGGAGATACGCAGTATTTT. The complete variable domain, with remaining parts taken from reference TRBV30 and TRBJ2-3, reads SQTIHQWPATLVQPVGSPLSLECTVEGTSNPNLYWYRQAAGRGLQLLFYSVGIGQISSEVPQNLSASRPQDRQFILSSKKLLLSDSGFYLCAWSGASGSGDTQYFGPGTRLTVL.

The rearrangement links TRBV5-1 to TRBJ2-3, with 14 bases matching TRBD2. CDR1 is SGHRS and CDR2 is YFSETQ in the germline V gene. This CDR3 contains 18 residues. V was clipped by 4 bases and J by 1 base; unmatched bases: 8. CDR3 sequence: CASSRGTSGSMGTDTQYF. The CDR3 region has the DNA TGCGCCAGCAGCCGGGGGACTAGCGGGAGTATGGGCACAGATACGCAGTATTTT.

This clone was seen just once. The chain carries TRBV29-1 and TRBJ2-1; no reliable D call. Trimming took 4 bases from V and 6 from J, leaving 7 bases between them. The CDR3 is 11 amino acids. Germline V gene lookup returns CDR1 SQVTM and CDR2 ANQGSEA. The CDR3 here is CSVASINEQFF. The CDR3 nucleotides are TGCAGCGTTGCAAGCATCAATGAGCAGTTCTTC.

In this sample, this clone turned up a few times. The genes are TRBV28 and TRBJ1-5; 7 nucleotides align to TRBD1. The germline V gene has CDR1 MDHEN and CDR2 SYDVKM. V lost 6 bases, J lost 1 base, and 6 bases stayed unmatched. The CDR3 contains 15 residues. CDR3: CASSNRGGSNQPQHF. Here the CDR3 DNA reads TGTGCCAGCAGCAACAGGGGAGGGAGCAATCAGCCCCAGCATTTT.

The chain uses TRBV18 and TRBJ1-1, with 10 bases matching TRBD1. The CDR3 runs 15 residues. Trimming took 3 bases from V and 10 from J; bases not matched to a gene: 11. From germline, CDR1 is KGHSH and CDR2 LQKENI. CDR3 loop: CASSPIGRDRGIAFF. The CDR3 DNA sequence: TGTGCCAGCTCACCGATTGGCCGGGACAGGGGAATAGCTTTCTTT.

The chain uses TRBV19 and TRBJ2-1, with D perhaps being TRBD1 or TRBD2 (5 bases each). This CDR3 is built from 21 residues. V shed 10 bases and J shed 2 bases, with 36 bases lying between them. Germline CDR1 is LNHDA and CDR2 is SQIVND (reference sequence). The CDR3 bases are TGTGCCACCCGACCATCCCGAAACGCGGCAGAGGGGATAACTCCCTACAATGAGCAGTTCTTC. Translation: CATRPSRNAAEGITPYNEQFF. The full variable domain, with the rest looked up from reference TRBV19 and TRBJ2-1, is DGGITQSPKYLFRKEGQNVTLSCEQNLNHDAMYWYRQDPGQGLRLIYYSQIVNDFQKGDIAEGYSVSREKKESFPLTVTSAQKNPTAFYLCATRPSRNAAEGITPYNEQFFGPGTRLTVL.

This chain uses TRBV29-1 with TRBJ1-4, with a weak D call TRBD1 (5 bases). The CDR3 contains 11 residues. CDR1 is SQVTM, CDR2 ANQGSEA, per germline. With 7 bases removed from V and 6 bases from J, the gap between germline ends came to 9 bases. As DNA, the CDR3 is TGCAGCGGCCAGGGCTATGAAAAACTGTTTTTT. Translation gives CSGQGYEKLFF.

This clone has just one count. The chain has TRBV28 and TRBJ1-4; D is possibly TRBD1 (5 bases). Deletions cut 6 bases from V and 13 bases from J, with 12 bases between. CDR3 length: 11 amino acids. The germline V gene has CDR1 MDHEN and CDR2 SYDVKM. The chain's CDR3 is CASRGTGILFF. The CDR3 DNA sequence: TGTGCCAGCAGGGGGACGGGAATACTGTTTTTT.

This clone was counted a few times. This chain joins TRBV15 and TRBJ1-5, with 9 bases aligning to TRBD1. The CDR3 has 16 amino acids. Looked up from germline, CDR1 is LNHNV and CDR2 is YYDKDF (reference sequence). Germline trimming cut 2 bases from V and 2 bases from J; bases unmatched to any gene: 4. This CDR3 is CATSRRGQGGNQPQHF. The CDR3 DNA is TGTGCCACCAGCAGACGGGGACAGGGTGGCAATCAGCCCCAGCATTTT.

The chain employs TRBV4-2 and TRBJ2-1; 9 bases map to TRBD2. CDR1 is LGHNA and CDR2 is YNFKEQ in the germline V gene. The CDR3 extends over 16 amino acids. Losses at the gene ends were 4 bases for V and 3 bases for J; bases not matched to a gene: 7. Here the CDR3 reads CASSRLAGESYNEQFF. The CDR3 DNA follows: TGTGCCAGCAGCCGATTAGCGGGAGAAAGCTACAATGAGCAGTTCTTC.

The chain joins TRBV19 to TRBJ2-3; D is uncertain. The V end lost 5 bases, the J end lost 8 bases, and 11 bases lay between the germline ends. Looked up from germline, CDR1 is LNHDA and CDR2 is SQIVND (reference sequence). The length of the CDR3 is 12 residues. CDR3 sequence (DNA): TGTGCCAGTAGTGCTGAGCCGGCTACGCAGTATTTT. Translation: CASSAEPATQYF.